This TCR beta chain is drawn from a study of shared clonotypes between healthy human individuals. The germline V gene has CDR1 KGHSH and CDR2 LQKENI. Trimming pared 6 bases from V and 4 bases from J, leaving 13 bases between. The CDR3 covers 13 residues. Profiling relied on immunoSEQ multiplex PCR, and the TCRdb table lists in-frame clones only, not all of them. This table has approximately 2,000,000 clones, just under 95% appearing once. CD45RO negativity and positive selection for CCR7 defined naive CD8 cells, a population that excluded terminally differentiated effector memory CD45RA+ cells. Specimen: naive CD8+ T cells from PBMCs. This sequence was found in a man aged 18 to 29 in good health. Some clones in this sample may be carry-over from other donors' samples. V and J are TRBV18 and TRBJ2-7; D is perhaps TRBD1 or TRBD2 (5 bases each). The CDR3, as DNA: TGTGCCAGCTCGCACCTGGGGGAATACGAGCAGTACTTC. It encodes CASSHLGEYEQYF.